Listed below are T cell receptor beta chains from one sample, sequenced in a study of blood T cell repertoires in COVID-19. Method: immunoSEQ multiplex PCR; TCRdb's copy keeps in-frame clones and lacks some. Counted here are 95,000 to 150,000 clones, roughly 72% occurring once; the ten biggest clones make up more than 5.5%. The sample taken for sequencing was peripheral blood. The receptors were gathered from a man in his 60s with acute or convalescent COVID-19. CDR3s include the opening cysteine and the closing phenylalanine or tryptophan. D genes are given only for firm matches. Where a row states a size, it is once, few, many or the class of an expanded clone; other rows omit it.

V: TRBV30
D: .
size: .
J: TRBJ1-1
length: 14
DNA: TGTGCCTGGAGTGACACGACACGGAACACTGAAGCTTTCTTT
CDR3: CAWSDTTRNTEAFF

V: TRBV11-2
D: .
size: .
J: TRBJ1-2
length: 15
DNA: TGTGCCAGCAGCTTTAGTTACAGGGTAATCGATGGCTACACCTTC
CDR3: CASSFSYRVIDGYTF

V: TRBV14
D: TRBD1
size: .
J: TRBJ2-5
length: 13
DNA: TGTGCCAGGAGGACAGGGAAGTTGGAGACCCAGTACTTC
CDR3: CARRTGKLETQYF

V: TRBV29-1
D: TRBD2
size: .
J: TRBJ2-1
length: 14
DNA: TGCAGCGTTTTAGCGGGGGGGCGCGACAATGAGCAGTTCTTC
CDR3: CSVLAGGRDNEQFF

V: TRBV24-1
D: .
size: .
J: TRBJ1-1
length: 14
DNA: TGTGCCACCAGTGATCCGAACCCGGGGGGGAAAGCTTTCTTT
CDR3: CATSDPNPGGKAFF

V: TRBV11-3
D: TRBD2
size: .
J: TRBJ2-5
length: 18
DNA: TGTGCCAGCAGCTCCGATCCGGGACTAGCGTACATACAAGAGACCCAGTACTTC
CDR3: CASSSDPGLAYIQETQYF

V: TRBV9
D: .
size: .
J: TRBJ1-1
length: 18
DNA: TGTGCCAGCAGCGTAGGGTCGGGGAGGGGTTGGGAGAACACTGAAGCTTTCTTT
CDR3: CASSVGSGRGWENTEAFF

V: TRBV7-8
D: .
size: .
J: TRBJ2-1
length: 12
DNA: TGTGCCAGCAGCCCCACTAGTTACGAGCAGTTCTTC
CDR3: CASSPTSYEQFF

V: TRBV5-1
D: TRBD2
size: .
J: TRBJ2-7
length: 17
DNA: TGCGCCAGCAGCACACGACTAGCGGGAGGGAGCTCCTACGAGCAGTACTTC
CDR3: CASSTRLAGGSSYEQYF

V: TRBV18
D: .
size: .
J: TRBJ2-7
length: 15
DNA: TGTGCCAGCTCACCGGGGAGCGGACGCTCCTACGAGCAGTACTTC
CDR3: CASSPGSGRSYEQYF

V: TRBV27
D: TRBD1
size: .
J: TRBJ1-2
length: 12
DNA: TGTGCCAGCCGTACAGGGGGCTATGGCTACACCTTC
CDR3: CASRTGGYGYTF

V: TRBV6-5
D: TRBD1
size: .
J: TRBJ2-7
length: 15
DNA: TGTGCCAGCAGCCGGGACAGGGGGCGCGTATACGAGCAGTACTTC
CDR3: CASSRDRGRVYEQYF

V: TRBV12-5
D: TRBD1
size: once
J: TRBJ2-2
length: 15
DNA: TGTGCTAGTGGTTTGTCAACAGGGGGGCGGGGGGAGCTGTTTTTT
CDR3: CASGLSTGGRGELFF

V: TRBV3-1/TRBV3-2
D: TRBD1
size: .
J: TRBJ1-2
length: 16
DNA: TGTGCCAGCAGCCGCGGCGGCGGACAGGGTTATTTCAGGTACACCTTC
CDR3: CASSRGGGQGYFRYTF

V: TRBV4-1
D: .
size: few
J: TRBJ1-2
length: 17
DNA: TGCGCCAGCAGCCAAGACGTAGGGAGCTTGACTAACTATGGCTACACCTTC
CDR3: CASSQDVGSLTNYGYTF

V: TRBV29-1
D: .
size: .
J: TRBJ1-4
length: 12
DNA: TGCAGCGTCAAGCGCCGAGGGGAAAAACTGTTTTTT
CDR3: CSVKRRGEKLFF

V: TRBV6-1
D: TRBD1
size: .
J: TRBJ1-2
length: 14
DNA: TGTGCCAGCAGTGAAGCGGCAGGGGGCGGTGGCTACACCTTC
CDR3: CASSEAAGGGGYTF

V: TRBV3-1/TRBV3-2
D: TRBD1
size: .
J: TRBJ2-4
length: 16
DNA: TGTGCCAGCAGAAAAGGGACAGGGGGCGCCAAAAACATTCAGTACTTC
CDR3: CASRKGTGGAKNIQYF

V: TRBV19
D: .
size: .
J: TRBJ1-6
length: 13
DNA: TGTGCCAGTAGTACCCTGTTCGTTTCACCCCTCCACTTT
CDR3: CASSTLFVSPLHF

V: TRBV10-2
D: TRBD1
size: .
J: TRBJ1-1
length: 14
DNA: TGCGCCAGCATTGTTGACAGGGTTGACACTGAAGCTTTCTTT
CDR3: CASIVDRVDTEAFF

V: TRBV2
D: TRBD1
size: .
J: TRBJ1-2
length: 15
DNA: TGTGCCAGCAGTGCCGGGACAGGACGAAACTATGGCTACACCTTC
CDR3: CASSAGTGRNYGYTF

V: TRBV25-1
D: .
size: few
J: TRBJ2-2
length: 16
DNA: TGTGCCAGCAGTGAAGGGTCCTCAGGGGCGCCCGGGGAGCTGTTTTTT
CDR3: CASSEGSSGAPGELFF

V: TRBV27
D: TRBD1
size: .
J: TRBJ1-2
length: 15
DNA: TGTGCCAGCAGCCTCCGCCCGGGACAGAACTATGGCTACACCTTC
CDR3: CASSLRPGQNYGYTF

V: TRBV2
D: .
size: .
J: TRBJ2-5
length: 14
DNA: TGTGCCAGCAGTGAAGTCTCTAATCGAGAGACCCAGTACTTC
CDR3: CASSEVSNRETQYF

V: TRBV6-2/TRBV6-3
D: TRBD2
size: .
J: TRBJ2-3
length: 16
DNA: TGTGCCAGCAGTTACCGTAGCGGGGGATTGGCAGATACGCAGTATTTT
CDR3: CASSYRSGGLADTQYF

V: TRBV12-5
D: TRBD1
size: .
J: TRBJ1-1
length: 14
DNA: TGTGCTAGTGGCCAGACAGGGCTGTTTACTGAAGCTTTCTTT
CDR3: CASGQTGLFTEAFF

V: TRBV5-1
D: .
size: .
J: TRBJ2-7
length: 14
DNA: TGCGCCAGCAGCTTGGTGACGGAGACTGATGAGCAGTACTTC
CDR3: CASSLVTETDEQYF

V: TRBV2
D: TRBD1
size: .
J: TRBJ1-1
length: 15
DNA: TGTGCCAGCAGTCAGGCGGGACAGATGAACACTGAAGCTTTCTTT
CDR3: CASSQAGQMNTEAFF

V: TRBV6-5
D: TRBD1
size: few
J: TRBJ2-5
length: 12
DNA: TGTGCCAGCGGGGGACAGGGGGAGACCCAGTACTTC
CDR3: CASGGQGETQYF

V: TRBV18
D: .
size: .
J: TRBJ1-3
length: 17
DNA: TGTGCCAGCTCACCATATGCGGAAGCTCTCTCTGGAAACACCATATATTTT
CDR3: CASSPYAEALSGNTIYF

V: TRBV4-1
D: .
size: .
J: TRBJ1-5
length: 17
DNA: TGCGCCAGCAGCCCCAGCATGTTGGGACATAGCAATCAGCCCCAGCATTTT
CDR3: CASSPSMLGHSNQPQHF

V: TRBV7-9
D: TRBD1
size: .
J: TRBJ1-2
length: 16
DNA: TGTGCCAGCAGCACAGGGGGGCAGGCCCCCCTCGGGGGCTACACCTTC
CDR3: CASSTGGQAPLGGYTF

V: TRBV29-1
D: .
size: few
J: TRBJ1-2
length: 15
DNA: TGCAGCGTGGGGGGGGGAGCGGCTGTCGGTTATGGCTACACCTTC
CDR3: CSVGGGAAVGYGYTF

V: TRBV19
D: .
size: .
J: TRBJ1-6
length: 17
DNA: TGTGCCAGTAGTACGCCCCGCGCGCGGAGTTATAATTCACCCCTCCACTTT
CDR3: CASSTPRARSYNSPLHF

V: TRBV18
D: .
size: .
J: TRBJ1-1
length: 14
DNA: TGTGCCAGCTCACCGTCTACCGGGAACACTGAAGCTTTCTTT
CDR3: CASSPSTGNTEAFF

V: TRBV7-8
D: .
size: few
J: TRBJ2-1
length: 13
DNA: TGTGCCAGCAGCTTAGTGGGACTCGAAGTCTCAATCTTC
CDR3: CASSLVGLEVSIF

V: TRBV5-1
D: TRBD1
size: few
J: TRBJ1-5
length: 16
DNA: TGCGCCAGCAGCTTGGAAGGGACAGGGGGCAATCAGCCCCAGCATTTT
CDR3: CASSLEGTGGNQPQHF

V: TRBV3-1/TRBV3-2
D: .
size: .
J: TRBJ2-2
length: 17
DNA: TGTGCCAGCAGCCCTGCACAGGGTAGGCCTAACACCGGGGAGCTGTTTTTT
CDR3: CASSPAQGRPNTGELFF

V: TRBV12-3/TRBV12-4
D: TRBD1
size: .
J: TRBJ1-2
length: 13
DNA: TGTGCCAGCAGGGGACAGTCGGACTATGGCTACACCTTC
CDR3: CASRGQSDYGYTF

V: TRBV4-1
D: TRBD2
size: .
J: TRBJ2-7
length: 16
DNA: TGCGCCAGCAGCCAAGAGAGCCAAGACGGGGGGTACGAGCAGTACTTC
CDR3: CASSQESQDGGYEQYF

V: TRBV29-1
D: TRBD1
size: .
J: TRBJ2-7
length: 15
DNA: TGCAGCGTTGAAGAAGCCGGACAGGGACTGTACGAGCAGTACTTC
CDR3: CSVEEAGQGLYEQYF

V: TRBV5-6
D: TRBD1
size: few
J: TRBJ1-4
length: 17
DNA: TGTGCCAGCAGCTTGGTTAGGGGGCAGGAAACTAATGAAAAACTGTTTTTT
CDR3: CASSLVRGQETNEKLFF

V: TRBV25-1
D: .
size: .
J: TRBJ2-2
length: 15
DNA: TGTGCCAGCAGTGCAGGGAAAGCGAACACCGGGGAGCTGTTTTTT
CDR3: CASSAGKANTGELFF

V: TRBV23-1
D: .
size: few
J: TRBJ1-1
length: 15
DNA: TGCGCCAGCAGTCATGAGGGGCCCAGGGGCACTGAAGCTTTCTTT
CDR3: CASSHEGPRGTEAFF

V: TRBV6-6
D: .
size: .
J: TRBJ1-6
length: 14
DNA: TGTGCCAGCACTCCGGACGGGGGAGTCTCACCCCTCCACTTT
CDR3: CASTPDGGVSPLHF

V: TRBV29-1
D: .
size: .
J: TRBJ1-4
length: 12
DNA: TGCAGCGTTGGGGGGGGAAGTGAAAAACTGTTTTTT
CDR3: CSVGGGSEKLFF

V: TRBV2
D: .
size: once
J: TRBJ1-2
length: 12
DNA: TGTGCCAGCAGTCGACAGAGCTATGGCTACACCTTC
CDR3: CASSRQSYGYTF

V: TRBV29-1
D: TRBD1
size: few
J: TRBJ1-2
length: 11
DNA: TGCAGCGTTGTACAGGGGTATGGCTACACCTTC
CDR3: CSVVQGYGYTF

V: TRBV30
D: TRBD1
size: .
J: TRBJ1-2
length: 13
DNA: TGTGCCTGGACCCAGGACAGGGCGGAAGGCTACACCTTC
CDR3: CAWTQDRAEGYTF

V: TRBV7-2
D: .
size: .
J: TRBJ1-4
length: 12
DNA: TGTGCCAGCAGCTTACACGGGGAAAAACTGTTTTTT
CDR3: CASSLHGEKLFF

V: TRBV5-6
D: .
size: .
J: TRBJ1-2
length: 15
DNA: TGTGCCAGCAGCTTGCCCCGTCGGAGCGGGTGGGGCTACACCTTC
CDR3: CASSLPRRSGWGYTF

V: TRBV18
D: .
size: .
J: TRBJ2-5
length: 13
DNA: TGTGCCAGCTCACCACCGGTCGGAGAGACCCAGTACTTC
CDR3: CASSPPVGETQYF

V: TRBV24-1
D: TRBD1
size: once
J: TRBJ2-5
length: 16
DNA: TGTGCCACCAGTGACCGCGTAACAGGGGCGGGAGAGACCCAGTACTTC
CDR3: CATSDRVTGAGETQYF

V: TRBV2
D: .
size: .
J: TRBJ1-1
length: 14
DNA: TGTGCCAGCAGTGAATTGGGCAGGAACACTGAAGCTTTCTTT
CDR3: CASSELGRNTEAFF

V: TRBV3-1/TRBV3-2
D: TRBD1
size: .
J: TRBJ2-2
length: 15
DNA: TGTGCCAGCAGCCAAGGGACAGGGAGCACCGGGGAGCTGTTTTTT
CDR3: CASSQGTGSTGELFF

V: TRBV7-2
D: .
size: .
J: TRBJ2-1
length: 14
DNA: TGTGCCAGCAGCTTAGGGACAGTTAACAATGAGCAGTTCTTC
CDR3: CASSLGTVNNEQFF

V: TRBV7-9
D: .
size: .
J: TRBJ1-1
length: 14
DNA: TGTGCCAGCAGCTTAAGACAGATGAACACTGAAGCTTTCTTT
CDR3: CASSLRQMNTEAFF

V: TRBV6-5
D: .
size: .
J: TRBJ1-2
length: 14
DNA: TGTGCCAGCAGTTCCGGCGGGGCGGACTATGGCTACACCTTC
CDR3: CASSSGGADYGYTF

V: TRBV19
D: TRBD2
size: .
J: TRBJ2-3
length: 14
DNA: TGTGCCAGTAGGAAAAGCGGGGTTCAAGATACGCAGTATTTT
CDR3: CASRKSGVQDTQYF

V: TRBV12-5
D: .
size: .
J: TRBJ1-2
length: 14
DNA: TGTGCTAGTGGTTTGGCACAGTATTGGTATGGCTACACCTTC
CDR3: CASGLAQYWYGYTF